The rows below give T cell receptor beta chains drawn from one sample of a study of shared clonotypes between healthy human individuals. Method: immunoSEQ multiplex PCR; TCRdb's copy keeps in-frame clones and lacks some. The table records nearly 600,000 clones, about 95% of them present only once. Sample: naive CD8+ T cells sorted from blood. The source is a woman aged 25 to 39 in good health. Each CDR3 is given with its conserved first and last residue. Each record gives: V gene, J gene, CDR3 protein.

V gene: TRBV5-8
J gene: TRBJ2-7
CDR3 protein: CASSLSVYEQYF

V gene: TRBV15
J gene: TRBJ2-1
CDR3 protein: CATSHSGSNEQFF

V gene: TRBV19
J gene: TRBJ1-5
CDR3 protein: CASSPGGGSGQPQHF

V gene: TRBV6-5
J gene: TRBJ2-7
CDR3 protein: CASRSGTGAYEQYF

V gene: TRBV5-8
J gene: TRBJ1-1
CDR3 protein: CASSYPYGANTEAFF

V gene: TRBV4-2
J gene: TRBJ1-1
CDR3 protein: CASSQDSLIFGSTEAFF

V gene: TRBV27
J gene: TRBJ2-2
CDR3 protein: CASSLTGPPGLAGGAGELFF

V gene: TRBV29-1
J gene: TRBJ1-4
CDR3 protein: CSVVTEEKLFF

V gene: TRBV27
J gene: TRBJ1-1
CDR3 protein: CASSPWEGQGTEAFF

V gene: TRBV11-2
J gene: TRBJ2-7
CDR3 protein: CASSPGGWDQASDEQYF

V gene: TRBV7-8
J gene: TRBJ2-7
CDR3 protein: CASSLGSSAYEQYF

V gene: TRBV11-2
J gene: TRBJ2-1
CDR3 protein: CASSSVVSSGRSEQFF

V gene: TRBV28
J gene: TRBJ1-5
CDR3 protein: CASSNRDTDYSNQPQHF

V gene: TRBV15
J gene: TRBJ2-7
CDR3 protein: CATSIWAGGGYEQYF

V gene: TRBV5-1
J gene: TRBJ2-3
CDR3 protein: CASSLVGRGIDTQYF

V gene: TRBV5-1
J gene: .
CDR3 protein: CASSLSQGASYEQYF

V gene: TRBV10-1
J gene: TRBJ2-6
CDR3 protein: CAAVVIQDRTSRANVLTF

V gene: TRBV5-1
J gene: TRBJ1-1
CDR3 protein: CASSWENRGEAFF

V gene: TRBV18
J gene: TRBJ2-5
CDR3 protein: CASSPGQNFEETQYF

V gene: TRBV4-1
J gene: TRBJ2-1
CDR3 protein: CASSQGVAGLNEQFF

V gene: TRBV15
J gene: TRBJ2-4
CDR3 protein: CATSSWGKNIQYF

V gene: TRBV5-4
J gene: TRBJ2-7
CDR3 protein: CASTFEGEQYF

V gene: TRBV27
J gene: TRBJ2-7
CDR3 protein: CASSTSGGPYEQYF

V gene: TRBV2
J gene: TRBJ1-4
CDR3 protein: CASKAGSTATNEKLFF

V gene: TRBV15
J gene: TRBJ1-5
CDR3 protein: CATSSPNQPQHF

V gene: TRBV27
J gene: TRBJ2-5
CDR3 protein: CASSPVRKTQYF

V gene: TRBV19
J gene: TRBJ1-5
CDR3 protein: CASEDSFNQPQHF

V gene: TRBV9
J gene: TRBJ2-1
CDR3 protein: CASSVGGGISYNEQFF

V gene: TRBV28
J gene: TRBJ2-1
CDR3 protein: CASSHPIPSYNEQFF

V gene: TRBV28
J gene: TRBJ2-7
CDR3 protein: CASSLGRGYEQYF

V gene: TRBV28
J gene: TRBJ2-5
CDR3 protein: CASSLPRGTPQETQYF

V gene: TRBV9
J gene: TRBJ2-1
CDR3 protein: CASSASGGLGYNEQFF

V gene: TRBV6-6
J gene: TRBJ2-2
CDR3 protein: CASNRGTGELFF

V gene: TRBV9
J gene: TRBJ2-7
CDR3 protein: CASSVGTGGSYEQYF

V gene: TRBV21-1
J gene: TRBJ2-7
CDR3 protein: CASSVRGRAYEQYF

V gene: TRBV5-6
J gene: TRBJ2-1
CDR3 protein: CASSLGLVNEQFF

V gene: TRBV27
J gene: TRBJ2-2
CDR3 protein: CASSFSQGAGPELFF

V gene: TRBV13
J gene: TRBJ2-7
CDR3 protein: CAIPRLAGGGQYF

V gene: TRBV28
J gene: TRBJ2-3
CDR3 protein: CASSPRTAARTDTQYF

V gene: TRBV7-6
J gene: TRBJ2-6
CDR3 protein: CASSLARPADPSGANVLTF

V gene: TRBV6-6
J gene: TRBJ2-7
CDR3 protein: CASSYGGNGEQYF

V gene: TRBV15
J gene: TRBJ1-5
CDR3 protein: CATSRDGSFSNQPQHF

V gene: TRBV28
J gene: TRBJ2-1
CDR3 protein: CASSLVGPYNEQFF

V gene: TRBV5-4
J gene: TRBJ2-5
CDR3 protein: CASIDIESGTSGIETQYF

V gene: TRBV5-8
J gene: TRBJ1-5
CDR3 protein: CASSFGNDISNQPQHF

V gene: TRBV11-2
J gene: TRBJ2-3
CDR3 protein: CASSQQGSFSTDTQYF

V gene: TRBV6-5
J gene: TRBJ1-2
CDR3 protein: CASSLRAGTYYGYTF

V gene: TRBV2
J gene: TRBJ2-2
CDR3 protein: CASSDPGQGALTGELFF